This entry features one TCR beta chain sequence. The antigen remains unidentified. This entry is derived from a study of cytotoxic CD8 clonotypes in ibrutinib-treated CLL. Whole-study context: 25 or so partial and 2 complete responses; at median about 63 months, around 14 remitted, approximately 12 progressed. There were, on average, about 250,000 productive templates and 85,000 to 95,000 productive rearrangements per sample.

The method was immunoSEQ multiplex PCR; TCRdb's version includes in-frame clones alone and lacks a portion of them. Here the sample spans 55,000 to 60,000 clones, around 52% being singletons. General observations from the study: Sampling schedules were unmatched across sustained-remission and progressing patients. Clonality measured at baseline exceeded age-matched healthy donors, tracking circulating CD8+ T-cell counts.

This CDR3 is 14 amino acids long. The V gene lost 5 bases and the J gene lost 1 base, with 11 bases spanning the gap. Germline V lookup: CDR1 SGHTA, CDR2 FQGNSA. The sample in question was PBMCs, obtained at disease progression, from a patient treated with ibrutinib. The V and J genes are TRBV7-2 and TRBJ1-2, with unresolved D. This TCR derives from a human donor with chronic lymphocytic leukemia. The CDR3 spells CASSRVGVNYGYTF. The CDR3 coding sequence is TGTGCCAGCAGCCGCGTCGGAGTTAACTATGGCTACACCTTC.